The sequence of this T cell receptor (beta chain) was determined in a study of blood T cells in healthy people across ages. Trimming removed 3 bases at V and 3 bases at J, with 8 bases between. In germline, CDR1 is DFQATT, CDR2 SNEGSKA (reference sequence). This CDR3 contains 12 residues. With a J-beta primer mix and a sample-barcoded 5' primer, a second PCR ran about 7 to 12 cycles. Each single sample gave us at least 2.5 million CDR3-containing paired-end reads. Using its own MiXCR run on the 5' RACE reads, TCRdb lists one record per CDR3 protein. The profile shows fewer than 2,000,000 distinct CDR3 sequences, roughly 32% of them singletons. The study isolated at least 6.5 million PBMCs from each sample. In its sample, this clonotype was seen a few times.

This receptor was obtained from a woman under 40 in good health. The rearrangement uses TRBV20-1 and TRBJ2-5; D is ambiguous. Source material: blood. CDR3 coding DNA: TGCAGTGCTAGCTCTAGGGAAGAGACCCAGTACTTC. It is translated as CSASSREETQYF.